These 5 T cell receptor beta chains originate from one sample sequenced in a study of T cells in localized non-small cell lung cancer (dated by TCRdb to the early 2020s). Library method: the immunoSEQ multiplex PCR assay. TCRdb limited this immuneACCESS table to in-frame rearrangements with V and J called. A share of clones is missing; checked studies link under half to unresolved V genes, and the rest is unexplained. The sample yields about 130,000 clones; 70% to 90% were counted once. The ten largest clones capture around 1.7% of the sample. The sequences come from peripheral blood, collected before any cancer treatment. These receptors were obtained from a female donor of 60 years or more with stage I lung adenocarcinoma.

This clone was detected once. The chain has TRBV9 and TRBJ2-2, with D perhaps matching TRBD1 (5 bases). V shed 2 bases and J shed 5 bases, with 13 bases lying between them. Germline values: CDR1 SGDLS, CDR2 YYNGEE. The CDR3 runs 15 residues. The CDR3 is CASSVSQGDTGELFF. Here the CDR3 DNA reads TGTGCCAGCAGCGTCTCCCAGGGTGATACCGGGGAGCTGTTTTTT.

CDR3 bases: TGTGCCAGCAGCCTTTTCCTGGTAGATACGCAGTATTTT. Its protein is CASSLFLVDTQYF. The chain uses TRBV5-5 and TRBJ2-3; D call uncertain. The V end was cut by 4 bases, the J end by 5 bases, with 11 bases between. The CDR3 runs to 13 residues. Germline V lookup: CDR1 SGHKS, CDR2 YYEKEE (reference sequence).

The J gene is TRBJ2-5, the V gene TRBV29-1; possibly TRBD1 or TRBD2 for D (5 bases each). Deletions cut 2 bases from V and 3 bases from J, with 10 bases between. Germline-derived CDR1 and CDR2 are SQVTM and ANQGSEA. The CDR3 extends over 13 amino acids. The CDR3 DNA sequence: TGCAGCGTTGAATCCGGGGCTAAAGAGACCCAGTACTTC. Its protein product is CSVESGAKETQYF.

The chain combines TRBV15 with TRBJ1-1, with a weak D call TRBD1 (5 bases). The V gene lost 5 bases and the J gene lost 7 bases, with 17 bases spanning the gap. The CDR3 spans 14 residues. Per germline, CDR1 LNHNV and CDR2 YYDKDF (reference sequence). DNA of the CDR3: TGTGCCACCAGCTCCGCTCACGGCAGGGATGAAGCTTTCTTT. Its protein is CATSSAHGRDEAFF.

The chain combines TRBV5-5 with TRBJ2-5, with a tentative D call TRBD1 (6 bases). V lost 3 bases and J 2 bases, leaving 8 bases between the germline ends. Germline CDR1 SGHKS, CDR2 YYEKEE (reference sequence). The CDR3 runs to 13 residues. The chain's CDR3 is CASSWGPQETQYF. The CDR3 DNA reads TGTGCCAGCAGCTGGGGGCCTCAAGAGACCCAGTACTTC.